The entry that follows covers one T cell receptor (beta chain) sequence. Method: immunoSEQ multiplex PCR; TCRdb's copy keeps in-frame clones and lacks some. The table has approximately 210,000 clones, over 75% seen once. V was shortened by 1 base and J by 6 bases, with 15 bases between the two germline ends. Germline CDR1 and CDR2: MNHEY and SVGAGI. This CDR3 region has 15 residues. This sample is drawn from a study of blood T cell repertoires in COVID-19. This chain uses TRBV6-5 with TRBJ1-1; the D gene is possibly TRBD1 (6 bases). Sequenced: peripheral blood. This receptor was obtained from a woman between 35 and 50 years old who had recovered from COVID-19. This CDR3 reads CASSYYQTGFAEAFF. The DNA for the CDR3 is TGTGCCAGCAGTTACTACCAGACAGGTTTCGCTGAAGCTTTCTTT.